This T cell receptor (beta chain) was sequenced during a study of blood T cell repertoires in COVID-19. Looking at the study overall: Samples taken during acute and convalescent COVID-19 were collected in the United States, Italy and Spain. From T cells, B-cell-depleted T cells, or PBMCs came the material, which was cDNA or gDNA.

Original data processing: Reference gene primer amplification gave estimated nucleated cell counts. Profiled with immunoSEQ multiplex PCR; TCRdb holds only in-frame clones, not every one. For V, J and clone size, that table is used; D and trimming come from the DNA. The table lists some 130,000 clones, roughly 91% of them singletons. The CDR3 extends over 15 amino acids. Per the germline V gene, CDR1 is SGHTA and CDR2 is FQGNSA. The V end lost 5 bases, the J end lost 8 bases, and 16 bases lay between the germline ends. Sequencing was carried out using peripheral blood. V is TRBV7-2 and J is TRBJ1-6, with D possibly matching TRBD1 (6 bases). This sequence originates from a man aged 45-65 years with active or convalescent COVID-19. The CDR3 nucleotides read TGTGCCAGCAGCCAAGTCGGGACAAGTGATTCACCCCTCCACTTT. It yields the protein CASSQVGTSDSPLHF.